What follows is one T cell receptor beta chain and its context. The data stem from a study of early stage breast cancer tumors. Sampling of the adjacent normal breast tissue occurred about 1.8-4 cm from the tumor. The table came from immunoSEQ multiplex PCR; TCRdb's copy has only in-frame clones and leaves some out. The sample includes over 5,500 clones, around 69% of them seen just once. The sequencing sample was made of normal breast tissue next to the tumor. This sequence originates from a person in their fifties with breast cancer.

The CDR3 here is CASSSGGASSYEQYF. For the CDR3, the DNA is TGTGCCAGCAGCTCGGGAGGGGCTAGCTCCTACGAGCAGTACTTC. This rearrangement joins TRBV5-4 to TRBJ2-7; 8 bases agree with TRBD2. Looked up from germline, CDR1 is SGHNT and CDR2 is YYREEE (reference sequence). V was clipped by 3 bases and J by 0 bases; unmatched bases: 5. The CDR3 covers 15 residues.